This TCR beta chain was found in a study of T cells in tumors after PD-1 blockade (dated by TCRdb to the late 2010s). At the level of the whole study: Patients were excluded if they had prior checkpoint blockade, use of systemic immunosuppressants, or recent radiotherapy or other anti-cancer therapy within 4 weeks. Treatment consisted of either cemiplimab 350 mg every 2 weeks or pembrolizumab 200 mg every 3 weeks. Ongoing daily vismodegib 150 mg was also given to a subset of patients during anti-PD-1 treatment. On average, peripheral blood samples had 113,528 TCR templates (range 24,679-257,772) and some 40,000 unique clonotypes. The study performed paired single-cell RNA and TCR sequencing on site-matched tumors from BCC or SCC patients before and after anti-PD-1 therapy. To compare clonotypes in blood versus tumor, bulk TCR sequencing was run on approximately 11 peripheral blood samples drawn from 5 patients. Clinical response was assessed using RECIST version 1.1. Overall study outcomes, separate from this receptor: Where the novel T cell clones came from was not determined, and possible sources could include lymphoid organs or rare unexpanded clones inside the tumor or in the tumor periphery. Roughly 41% of tumor TCR clonotypes were detected in blood, and some novel exhausted tumor clones were observed in pre-treatment blood, which was taken as suggesting peripheral recruitment.

The germline V gene sets CDR1 to MNHEY and CDR2 to SVGAGI. V drops 7 bases and J drops 3 bases, leaving 12 bases in between. The cysteine opens and the phenylalanine closes a CDR3 of 13 amino acids. The DNA shown is the 39-base CDR3, in frame from base 1. In the paper's terms, the time point label means: before anti-PD-1 therapy. Genomic DNA extracted from tumor biopsies or peripheral blood was used for bulk TCRbeta sequencing, with input ranging from about 616 ng to 6,500 ng. Every patient had histologically proven advanced or metastatic basal or squamous cell carcinoma and was a poor candidate for surgical resection. The basal cell carcinoma cohort comprised some ten patients, of whom seven to nine had bulk tumor TCR sequencing. Deep TCRbeta sequencing was performed with the immunoSEQ platform. Per the source publication's procedure: For further analysis, only productive rearrangements were exported from the immunoSEQ Analyzer. T cell phenotypes were assigned to bulk TCRbeta clonotypes by matching the clonotypes to single-cell RNA+TCR-seq clones with the same TCRbeta sequence. Using bulk TCR sequencing data, clone enrichment in tumor was calculated by dividing a clone's tumor frequency by the same clone's PBMC frequency. GLIPH was used to group TCRs into specificity groups, clusters of distinct TCRs likely recognizing common antigens via shared CDR3 motifs. Imported from immuneACCESS, the table was reduced by TCRdb to in-frame sequences with V and J called. These copies leave out some clones; in studies compared against another copy, an unresolved V gene accounts for under half, and the cause of the remainder is not known. The V and J calls and clone size are taken from that table; D and trimming were inferred from the DNA. The sample contains 50,000 or so clones, 79% of them found a single time. The biggest ten clones account for over 15% of the sample.

Regarding this clone: Its antigen has not been determined. No per-base quality is available; no much larger clone lies one base away.

This clonotype was sampled from a human donor with basal cell carcinoma. The chain was built from TRBV6-5 and TRBJ1-1, with the identity of the D gene unclear. The specimen was PBMCs, collected before anti-PD-1 treatment. The encoded CDR3 is CASTPYGDTEAFF. The nucleotide sequence reads TGTGCCAGCACCCCCTATGGGGACACTGAAGCTTTCTTT.